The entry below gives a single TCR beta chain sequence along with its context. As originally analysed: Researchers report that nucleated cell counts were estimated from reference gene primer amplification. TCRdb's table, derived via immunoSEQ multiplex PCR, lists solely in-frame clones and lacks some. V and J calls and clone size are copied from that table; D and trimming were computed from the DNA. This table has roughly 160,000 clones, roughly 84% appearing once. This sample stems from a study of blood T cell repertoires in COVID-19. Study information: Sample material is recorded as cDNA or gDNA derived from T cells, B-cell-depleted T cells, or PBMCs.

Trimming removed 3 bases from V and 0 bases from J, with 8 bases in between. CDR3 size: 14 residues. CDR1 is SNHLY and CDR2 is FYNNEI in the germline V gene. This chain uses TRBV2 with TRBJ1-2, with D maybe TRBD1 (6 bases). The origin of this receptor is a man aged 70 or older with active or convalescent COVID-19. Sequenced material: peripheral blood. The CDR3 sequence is CASSESGANYGYTF. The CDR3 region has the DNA TGTGCCAGCAGTGAGTCAGGGGCTAACTATGGCTACACCTTC.